This T cell receptor beta chain was found in a study of beta chain features in type 1 diabetes. Expressed TCRB transcripts got sequenced, as all isolated RNA was reverse transcribed. Sequencing of naive, central memory and regulatory T cell samples gave an average of around 4 million reads. Libraries were prepared by immunoSEQ multiplex PCR; TCRdb keeps only in-frame clonotypes and omits some of them. The sample carries about 410,000 clones, roughly 13% recorded once. Naive, central memory, regulatory and stem cell-like memory cells within the CD4+ compartment were sorted using CD45RO/CCR7/CD25/CD127/CD95/CD27. V gave up 5 bases and J gave up 1 base, with 9 bases separating them. CDR1 and CDR2 from the germline V gene are MGHRA and YSYEKL. The CDR3 covers 15 residues. Notes on the study in general: Moderately but significantly shorter TCRB CDR3s were found in Type 1 diabetes patients in all four CD4+ subsets.

Note on this clone: Antigen specificity is unknown.

Sequences were obtained from naive CD4+ T cells from blood. This chain links TRBV4-1 with TRBJ2-6, with a possible D match to TRBD1 (6 bases). This clonotype was sampled from a man aged 25-45 years in good health. Here the CDR3 DNA reads TGCGCCAGCAGCGAACAGGGTTCTGGGGCCAACGTCCTGACTTTC. Translated, it gives CASSEQGSGANVLTF.